Below, one T cell receptor (beta chain) is given with its context. What it binds is unknown. Germline lookup yields CDR1 SNHLY and CDR2 FYNNEI. V shed 5 bases, J shed 1 base, and the junction held 7 bases outside the gene matches. The CDR3 runs 15 residues. This sample is part of a study of T cell responses to AZD1222 COVID-19 vaccine. Overall study results and limits: Clonal diversity may have been underestimated, and the donors were mostly white British, with more females than males.

Method: immunoSEQ multiplex PCR; TCRdb's copy keeps in-frame clones and lacks some. The sample shows tens of thousands of clones, 88% of them seen only once. Sequencing used peripheral blood, obtained on day 0 of MenACWY control vaccination. The chain is built from TRBV2 and TRBJ1-1; 7 bases fit TRBD1. The sequence came from an adult in good health. The CDR3 nucleotides read TGTGCCAGCAGTCTCAGGGGGTCAACGAACACTGAAGCTTTCTTT. It yields the protein CASSLRGSTNTEAFF. Variable domain in full (rest from reference TRBV2 and TRBJ1-1): EPEVTQTPSHQVTQMGQEVILRCVPISNHLYFYWYRQILGQKVEFLVSFYNNEISEKSEIFDDQFSVERPDGSNFTLKIRSTKLEDSAMYFCASSLRGSTNTEAFFGQGTRLTVV.